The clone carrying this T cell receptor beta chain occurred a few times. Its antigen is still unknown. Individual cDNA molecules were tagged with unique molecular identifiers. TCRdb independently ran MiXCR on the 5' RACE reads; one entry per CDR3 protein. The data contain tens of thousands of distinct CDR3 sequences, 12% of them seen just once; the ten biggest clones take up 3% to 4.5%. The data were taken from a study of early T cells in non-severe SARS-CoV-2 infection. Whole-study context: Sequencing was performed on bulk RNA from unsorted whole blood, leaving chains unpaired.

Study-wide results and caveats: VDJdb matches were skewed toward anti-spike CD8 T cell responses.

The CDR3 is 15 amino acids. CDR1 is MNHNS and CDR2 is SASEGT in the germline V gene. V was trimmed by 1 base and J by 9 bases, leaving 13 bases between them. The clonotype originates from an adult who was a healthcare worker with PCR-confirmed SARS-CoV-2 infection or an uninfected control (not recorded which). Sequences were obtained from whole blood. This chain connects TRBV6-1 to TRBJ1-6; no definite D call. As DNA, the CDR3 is TGTGCCAGCAGTGAAGAGGTCATAGGCGGTTCACCCCTCCACTTT. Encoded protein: CASSEEVIGGSPLHF.